This record looks at one TCR beta chain sequence and its context. Its antigen is not identified. This specimen comes from a study of T cell repertoires in cytomegalovirus infection. TCRdb used MiXCR to reprocess the reads, holding one entry per CDR3 protein. The repertoire holds fewer than 1,000,000 distinct CDR3 sequences, approximately 32% seen once, with around an eighth in the top ten. Here the sequenced sample was cultured CD8+ T cells from PBMCs, taken from culture after CMV antigen stimulation. The clonotype originates from a human donor in good health (CMV status not recorded). Some clones in this sample may be carry-over from other donors' samples.

The chain's CDR3 is CASSQDGANTEAFF. The CDR3 DNA sequence: TGTGCCAGCAGCCAAGATGGCGCGAACACTGAAGCTTTCTTT. The chain combines TRBV4-2 with TRBJ1-1; D uncertain. Germline V gene lookup returns CDR1 LGHNA and CDR2 YNFKEQ. V was pared by 0 bases and J by 1 base, with 6 bases between. This CDR3 has 14 amino acids.